This T cell receptor beta chain appears in the sequencing data of a study of blood T cells in healthy people across ages. Alongside a J-beta primer mix, a sample-barcoded 5' primer served in a second PCR lasting roughly 7 to 11 cycles. CDR3-containing paired-end reads numbering at least 2.5 million came from each sample. Each CDR3 protein gets one entry after TCRdb re-called the 5' RACE reads with MiXCR. Counted here are around 2 million distinct CDR3 sequences, about 39% occurring once; the ten biggest clones make up roughly 23%. Study-wide points: Leaving the PBMCs unsorted stopped any conclusive comparison of naive versus antigen-experienced cells.

Turning to this clonotype: Its antigen is not known.

Sequenced: blood. The origin of this receptor is a human donor in good health.

The CDR3 spells CASPGMMNTEAFF. The CDR3 bases are TGTGCCAGCCCCGGGATGATGAACACTGAAGCTTTCTTT. This chain joins TRBV6-1 and TRBJ1-1; D is ambiguous. CDR1 is MNHNS and CDR2 is SASEGT in the germline V gene. The V end lost 8 bases, the J end lost 0 bases, and 10 bases lay between the germline ends. This CDR3 region has 13 residues.